This TCR beta chain is from a study of cytomegalovirus exposure and HLA in healthy donors. The PCR used 60 Vbeta and 13 Jbeta primers. Sequencing used immunoSEQ multiplex PCR; TCRdb keeps in-frame clones, though not all of them. The sample shows roughly 150,000 clones, around 83% of them seen only once. CDR3 size: 13 residues. Germline V gives CDR1 LNHNV, CDR2 YYDKDF (reference sequence). V was pared by 5 bases and J by 7 bases, with 15 bases between. This sequence originates from a man between 25 and 39 years old in good health and CMV-seropositive. J is TRBJ2-7 and V is TRBV15; tentatively, D is TRBD2 (6 bases). Source material: PBMCs. The CDR3 spells CATSRGTTQEQYF. The CDR3 DNA is TGTGCCACCAGCCGCGGGACCACACAAGAGCAGTACTTC.